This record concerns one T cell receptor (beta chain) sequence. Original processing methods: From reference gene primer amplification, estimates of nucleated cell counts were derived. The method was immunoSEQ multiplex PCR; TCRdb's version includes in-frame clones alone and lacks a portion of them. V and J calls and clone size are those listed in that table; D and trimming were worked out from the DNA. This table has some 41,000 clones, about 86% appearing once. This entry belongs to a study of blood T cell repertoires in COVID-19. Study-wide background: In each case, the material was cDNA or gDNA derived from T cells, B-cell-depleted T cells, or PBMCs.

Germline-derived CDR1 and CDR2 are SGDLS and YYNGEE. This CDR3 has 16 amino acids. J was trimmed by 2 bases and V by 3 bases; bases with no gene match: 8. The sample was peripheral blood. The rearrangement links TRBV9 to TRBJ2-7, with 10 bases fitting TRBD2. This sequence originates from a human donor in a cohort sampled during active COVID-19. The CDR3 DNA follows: TGTGCCAGCAGCGCCCGAGGGACTAGCGATACCTACGAGCAGTACTTC. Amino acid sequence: CASSARGTSDTYEQYF.